This record covers a single T cell receptor (beta chain). This specimen comes from a study of control samples from healthy donors and cancer patients. TCRdb keeps only in-frame clones here, not all; method: immunoSEQ multiplex PCR. The sample has roughly 88,000 clones, over 85% seen once; the top ten hold approximately 7.6%. Trimming at V came to 9 bases and at J to 5 bases, leaving 5 bases not matched to a gene. This CDR3 has 13 amino acids. The germline V gene encodes CDR1 LNHDA and CDR2 SQIVND (reference sequence). V usage is TRBV19 and J usage is TRBJ1-4; 8 bases match TRBD1. This sequence was found in a man aged 18 to 30 in good health. Material for sequencing was blood. CDR3 bases: TGTGCCAGCCGGGACAGGACGAATGAAAAACTGTTTTTT. It is translated as CASRDRTNEKLFF.